A selection of T cell receptor beta chains follows, all from one sample in a study of blood T cell repertoires in COVID-19. Some clones are missing from TCRdb's copy, which holds only in-frame ones; the method was immunoSEQ multiplex PCR. This sample yields some 220,000 clones, of which 75% to 90% are seen a single time; roughly 5.5% belongs to the top ten. Sequenced material: peripheral blood. The receptors were gathered from a woman between 65 and 79 years old with COVID-19, enrolled during active disease. CDR3s include the opening cysteine and the closing phenylalanine or tryptophan. Fields, in order: D gene, clone size, J gene, V gene, CDR3 protein, CDR3 DNA. A D gene is named only where the DNA matches it firmly. Size values are once, few and many counts, or a class for expanded clones, and some rows have none.

TRBD2 | NA | TRBJ2-1 | TRBV11-2 | CATGTSGRANEQFF | TGTGCCACCGGGACTAGCGGGAGGGCTAATGAGCAGTTCTTC
TRBD1 | NA | TRBJ1-4 | TRBV27 | CASRLRGTGIITNEKLFF | TGTGCCAGCAGGTTAAGGGGGACAGGGATAATCACTAATGAAAAACTGTTTTTT
NA | NA | TRBJ2-5 | TRBV19 | CASSINKGKETQYF | TGTGCCAGTAGTATAAACAAGGGGAAAGAGACCCAGTACTTC
NA | NA | TRBJ1-6 | TRBV4-3 | CASSQDPTGRNSPLHF | TGCGCCAGCAGCCAAGATCCCACAGGGCGAAATTCACCCCTCCACTTT
TRBD2 | NA | TRBJ2-1 | TRBV28 | CASSERLAGGNEQFF | TGTGCCAGCAGTGAAAGACTAGCGGGAGGGAATGAGCAGTTCTTC
TRBD1 | NA | TRBJ1-6 | TRBV7-9 | CASSFVQGSSYNSPLHF | TGTGCCAGCAGCTTCGTACAGGGGAGCTCCTATAATTCACCCCTCCACTTT
NA | NA | TRBJ1-1 | TRBV6-5 | CASKYFNTEAFF | TGTGCCAGCAAGTACTTCAACACTGAAGCTTTCTTT
TRBD2 | few | TRBJ2-3 | TRBV19 | CASSISWGGDTQYF | TGTGCCAGTAGTATATCTTGGGGGGGAGATACGCAGTATTTT
TRBD1 | NA | TRBJ2-7 | TRBV5-1 | CASSVPGTDAYEQYF | TGCGCCAGCAGCGTTCCGGGGACAGATGCCTACGAGCAGTACTTC
NA | NA | TRBJ2-3 | TRBV18 | CASSPREWDTQYF | TGTGCCAGCTCACCTCGGGAGTGGGATACGCAGTATTTT
TRBD1 | many | TRBJ1-2 | TRBV3-1/TRBV3-2 | CASSQWTGDGYTF | TGTGCCAGCAGCCAATGGACAGGGGATGGCTACACCTTC
TRBD1 | once | TRBJ2-3 | TRBV7-8 | CASRQTPGTGTDTQYF | TGTGCCAGCAGACAAACCCCCGGGACAGGGACAGATACGCAGTATTTT
NA | NA | TRBJ2-3 | TRBV27 | CASSLRQGIDAQYF | TGTGCCAGCAGTTTACGCCAGGGAATAGATGCGCAGTATTTT
TRBD2 | NA | TRBJ2-1 | TRBV4-3 | CASSQAVGTSRQFF | TGCGCCAGCAGCCAAGCTGTCGGGACTAGCCGGCAGTTCTTC
TRBD1 | NA | TRBJ2-3 | TRBV7-2 | CASSSTGGASGTQYF | TGTGCCAGCAGCTCAACAGGGGGAGCGTCCGGTACGCAGTATTTT
TRBD2 | NA | TRBJ2-7 | TRBV19 | CASSPRTSGIGEQYF | TGTGCCAGTAGTCCAAGGACTAGCGGGATTGGCGAGCAGTACTTC
TRBD2 | NA | TRBJ2-3 | TRBV10-2 | CASSLLGLAATDTQYF | TGCGCCAGCAGCCTCTTGGGACTAGCGGCCACAGATACGCAGTATTTT
NA | NA | TRBJ1-1 | TRBV27 | CASSSHDTRNTEAFF | TGTGCCAGCAGTTCCCACGACACAAGGAACACTGAAGCTTTCTTT
NA | NA | TRBJ2-1 | TRBV24-1 | CATSGEGLVSEQFF | TGTGCCACCAGTGGTGAGGGATTGGTAAGTGAGCAGTTCTTC
NA | NA | TRBJ2-7 | TRBV30 | CAWRRTGSSSGTPYEQYF | TGTGCCTGGAGACGGACAGGGAGTTCCAGCGGGACGCCCTACGAGCAGTACTTC
TRBD1 | NA | TRBJ2-7 | TRBV19 | CASSIALQGPYEQYF | TGTGCCAGTAGTATAGCCCTACAGGGGCCCTACGAGCAGTACTTC
NA | NA | TRBJ2-7 | TRBV12-3/TRBV12-4 | CASSPQRYEQYF | TGTGCCAGCAGTCCACAACGTTACGAGCAGTACTTC
NA | NA | TRBJ2-3 | TRBV19 | CASSVGQSADTQYF | TGTGCCAGTAGTGTCGGACAAAGCGCGGATACGCAGTATTTT
NA | NA | TRBJ1-2 | TRBV5-1 | CASSLAVTNYGYTF | TGCGCCAGCAGCTTGGCAGTTACTAACTATGGCTACACCTTC
NA | NA | TRBJ1-6 | TRBV7-6 | CASRNREYNSPLHF | TGTGCCAGCAGGAACCGGGAGTATAATTCACCCCTCCACTTT
TRBD1 | NA | TRBJ2-7 | TRBV12-3/TRBV12-4 | CASRTTGGDEQYF | TGTGCCAGCAGAACCACAGGGGGCGACGAGCAGTACTTC
TRBD1 | NA | TRBJ1-1 | TRBV6-5 | CASTYRTQGQGSAFF | TGTGCCAGCACCTATAGGACTCAGGGACAGGGTTCGGCTTTCTTT
NA | NA | TRBJ1-5 | TRBV28 | CASRSPEMNQPQHF | TGTGCCAGCAGAAGCCCCGAGATGAATCAGCCCCAGCATTTT
TRBD2 | NA | TRBJ2-6 | TRBV10-2 | CASSEGTSGRITLGANVLTF | TGCGCCAGCAGTGAGGGGACTAGCGGGAGAATTACGCTTGGGGCCAACGTCCTGACTTTC
TRBD1 | NA | TRBJ1-2 | TRBV14 | CASSQRQGHGYTF | TGTGCCAGCAGCCAAAGACAGGGTCATGGCTACACCTTC
NA | NA | TRBJ1-5 | TRBV19 | CASGAQGGQPQHF | TGTGCCAGTGGGGCTCAGGGAGGTCAGCCCCAGCATTTT
TRBD2 | NA | TRBJ2-7 | TRBV7-2 | CASSGAGSSYEQYF | TGTGCCAGCAGCGGAGCGGGGAGCTCCTACGAGCAGTACTTC
TRBD1 | NA | TRBJ2-1 | TRBV28 | CASSADRVGSYNEQFF | TGTGCCAGCAGTGCCGACAGGGTCGGGTCCTACAATGAGCAGTTCTTC
TRBD1 | NA | TRBJ1-1 | TRBV7-8 | CASSPGQPGSGSTEAFF | TGTGCCAGCAGCCCGGGACAGCCAGGGTCGGGGAGCACTGAAGCTTTCTTT
NA | NA | TRBJ1-5 | TRBV18 | CASSRGVGNQPQHF | TGTGCCAGCTCACGGGGGGTGGGCAATCAGCCCCAGCATTTT
TRBD1 | NA | TRBJ1-6 | TRBV3-1/TRBV3-2 | CASRNGQGTNSPLHF | TGTGCCAGCAGGAATGGACAGGGCACAAATTCACCCCTCCACTTT
TRBD1 | NA | TRBJ1-4 | TRBV7-9 | CASSPNSWTGGGKLFF | TGTGCCAGCAGCCCCAACTCCTGGACAGGGGGCGGAAAACTGTTTTTT
NA | once | TRBJ2-2 | TRBV6-5 | CASSYTYRSTGELFF | TGTGCCAGCAGTTACACCTACAGGTCCACCGGGGAGCTGTTTTTT
TRBD1 | NA | TRBJ1-5 | TRBV19 | CASSTSGQAWDQPQHF | TGTGCCAGTAGTACCTCTGGACAGGCCTGGGATCAGCCCCAGCATTTT
TRBD2 | NA | TRBJ2-3 | TRBV15 | CATSLLSGADTQYF | TGTGCCACCAGCCTCCTCAGCGGGGCAGATACGCAGTATTTT
NA | NA | TRBJ1-2 | TRBV28 | CASRTKSGVNGYTF | TGTGCCAGCAGGACCAAATCAGGGGTTAATGGCTACACCTTC
TRBD2 | NA | TRBJ2-2 | TRBV6-2/TRBV6-3 | CASSFLAGGPNTGELFF | TGTGCCAGCAGTTTCCTAGCGGGAGGGCCGAACACCGGGGAGCTGTTTTTT
TRBD1 | once | TRBJ1-5 | TRBV15 | CATSTDRGAYYSNQPQHF | TGTGCCACCAGCACCGACAGGGGAGCCTATTATAGCAATCAGCCCCAGCATTTT
NA | NA | TRBJ1-5 | TRBV6-6 | CASRLQGVEPQHF | TGTGCCAGCAGGTTACAGGGTGTGGAGCCCCAGCATTTT
NA | NA | TRBJ2-2 | TRBV7-3 | CASSLYSGELFF | TGTGCCAGCAGCCTATATAGCGGGGAGCTGTTTTTT